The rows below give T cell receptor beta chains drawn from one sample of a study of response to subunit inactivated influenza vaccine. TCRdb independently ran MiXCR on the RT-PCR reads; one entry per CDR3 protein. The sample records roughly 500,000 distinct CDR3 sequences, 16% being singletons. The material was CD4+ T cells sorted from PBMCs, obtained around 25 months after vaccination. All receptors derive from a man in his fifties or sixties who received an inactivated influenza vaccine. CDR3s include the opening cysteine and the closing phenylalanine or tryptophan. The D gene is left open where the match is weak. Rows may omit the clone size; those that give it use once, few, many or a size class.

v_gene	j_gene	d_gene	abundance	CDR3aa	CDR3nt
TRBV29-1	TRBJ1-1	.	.	CSVVGLFLTEAFF	TGCAGCGTTGTGGGTCTCTTTCTCACTGAAGCTTTCTTT
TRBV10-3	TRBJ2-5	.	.	CAISETSRETQYF	TGTGCCATCAGCGAGACTAGTCGGGAGACCCAGTACTTC
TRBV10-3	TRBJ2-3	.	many	CAIKGLSSTDTQYF	TGTGCCATCAAAGGACTATCTAGCACAGATACGCAGTATTTT
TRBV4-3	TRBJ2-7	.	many	CASSQAWQGKYEQYF	TGCGCCAGCAGCCAAGCGTGGCAGGGGAAGTACGAGCAGTACTTC
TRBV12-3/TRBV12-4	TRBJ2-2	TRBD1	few	CASSPGQAITGELFF	TGTGCCAGCAGTCCGGGACAGGCGATCACCGGGGAGCTGTTTTTT
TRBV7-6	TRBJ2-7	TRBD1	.	CASSPGTGTEQYF	TGTGCCAGCAGCCCCGGGACAGGGACCGAGCAGTACTTC
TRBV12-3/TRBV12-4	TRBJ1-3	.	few	CASSNRETVGNTIYF	TGTGCCAGCAGTAACAGGGAAACGGTCGGAAACACCATATATTTT
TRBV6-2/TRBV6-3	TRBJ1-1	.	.	CASSYQGRAFF	TGTGCCAGCAGTTACCAGGGGAGGGCTTTCTTT
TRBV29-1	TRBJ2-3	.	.	CSAKNAQLTDTQYF	TGCAGCGCCAAAAACGCACAGCTCACAGATACGCAGTATTTT
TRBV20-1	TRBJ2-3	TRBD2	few	CGARDSGGWYTDTQYF	TGCGGTGCTAGAGATAGCGGGGGATGGTACACAGATACGCAGTATTTT
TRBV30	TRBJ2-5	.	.	CAATTGQAETQYF	TGTGCTGCAACGACGGGGCAGGCGGAGACCCAGTACTTC
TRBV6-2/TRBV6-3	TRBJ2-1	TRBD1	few	CASSYLGGPYNEQFF	TGTGCCAGCAGTTACCTAGGGGGCCCCTACAATGAGCAGTTCTTC
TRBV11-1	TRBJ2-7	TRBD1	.	CASSLIGQGAAPGSYEQYF	TGTGCCAGCAGCTTAATCGGACAGGGGGCGGCACCGGGGTCCTACGAGCAGTACTTC
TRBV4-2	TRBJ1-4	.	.	CASSLLVTNEKLFF	TGTGCCAGCAGCCTTCTCGTGACTAATGAAAAACTGTTTTTT
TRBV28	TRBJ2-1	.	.	CASSPGERGFSYNEQFF	TGTGCCAGCAGCCCCGGGGAGCGAGGCTTCTCCTACAATGAGCAGTTCTTC
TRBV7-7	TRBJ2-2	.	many	CASSSQGTGELFF	TGTGCTAGCAGCTCACAGGGTACCGGGGAGCTGTTTTTT
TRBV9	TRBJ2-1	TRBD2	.	CASGVGLASNDEQFF	TGTGCCAGCGGGGTGGGACTAGCGTCTAATGATGAGCAGTTCTTC
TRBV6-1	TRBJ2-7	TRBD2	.	CATRGPGGYYEQYF	TGTGCCACTCGGGGACCGGGGGGTTACTACGAGCAGTACTTC
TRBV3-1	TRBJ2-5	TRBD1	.	CASSLLGQDKQETQYF	TGTGCCAGCAGCCTACTCGGACAGGACAAGCAAGAGACCCAGTACTTC
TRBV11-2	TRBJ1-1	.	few	CASSSRAPRAFF	TGTGCCAGCAGCTCTAGAGCCCCCAGGGCTTTCTTT
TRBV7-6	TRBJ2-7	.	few	CASSLGDWGSYEQYF	TGTGCCAGCAGCTTAGGAGACTGGGGTTCTTACGAGCAGTACTTC
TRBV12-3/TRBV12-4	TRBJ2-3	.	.	CARDQASRLPSTDTQYF	TGTGCCAGAGACCAAGCCTCTCGGCTACCTAGCACAGATACGCAGTATTTT
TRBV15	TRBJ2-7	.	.	CATSRDIPYEQYF	TGTGCCACCAGCAGGGACATTCCTTACGAGCAGTACTTC
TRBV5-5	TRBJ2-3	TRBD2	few	CASIGTSGSYTQYF	TGTGCCAGCATCGGGACTAGCGGGAGTTATACGCAGTATTTT
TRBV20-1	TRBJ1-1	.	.	CSAWGKAEAFF	TGCAGTGCTTGGGGAAAGGCTGAAGCTTTCTTT
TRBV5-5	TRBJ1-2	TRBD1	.	CASSFRQGLLDGYTF	TGTGCCAGCAGCTTTAGACAGGGTCTCCTCGATGGCTACACCTTC
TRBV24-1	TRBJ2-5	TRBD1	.	CATSDPGQGKGETQYF	TGTGCCACCAGTGACCCGGGACAGGGGAAAGGGGAGACCCAGTACTTC
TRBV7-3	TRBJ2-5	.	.	CASSSGNLETQYF	TGTGCCAGCAGCTCAGGGAATTTAGAGACCCAGTACTTC
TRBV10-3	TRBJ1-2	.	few	CAISDSIYGYTF	TGTGCCATCAGTGATTCAATCTATGGCTACACCTTC
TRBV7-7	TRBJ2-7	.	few	CASSWGEQYF	TGTGCTAGCAGCTGGGGCGAGCAGTACTTC
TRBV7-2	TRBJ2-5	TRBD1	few	CASSSNRGQETQYF	TGTGCCAGCAGCTCCAACAGGGGGCAAGAGACCCAGTACTTC
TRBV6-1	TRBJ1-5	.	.	CASRVTKYYSNQPQHF	TGTGCCAGCAGAGTTACAAAGTACTATAGCAATCAGCCCCAGCATTTT
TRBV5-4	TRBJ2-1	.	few	CASSRDASSYNEQFF	TGTGCCAGCAGCCGGGACGCCAGCTCCTACAATGAGCAGTTCTTC
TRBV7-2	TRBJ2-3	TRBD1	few	CASSPRGQAATDTQYF	TGTGCCAGCAGCCCCCGGGGACAGGCTGCCACAGATACGCAGTATTTT
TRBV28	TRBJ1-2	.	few	CASIQTRGLGYTF	TGTGCCAGCATACAAACGAGGGGACTCGGCTACACCTTC
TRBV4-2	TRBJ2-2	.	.	CASSQGGSGTGELFF	TGTGCCAGCAGCCAAGGGGGGTCGGGGACCGGGGAGCTGTTTTTT
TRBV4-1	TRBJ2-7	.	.	CASSQGTAKDEQYF	TGCGCCAGCAGCCAAGGGACGGCGAAGGACGAGCAGTACTTC
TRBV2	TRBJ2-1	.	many	CASSISGFSYNEQFF	TGTGCCAGCAGTATTAGCGGATTCTCCTACAATGAGCAGTTCTTC
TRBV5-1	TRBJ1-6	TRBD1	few	CASRSEQGYSPLHF	TGCGCCAGCAGGTCGGAACAGGGGTATTCACCCCTCCACTTT
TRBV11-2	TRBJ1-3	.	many	CASSMTGPREFGGNTIYF	TGTGCCAGCAGCATGACCGGGCCCAGAGAGTTTGGTGGAAACACCATATATTTT
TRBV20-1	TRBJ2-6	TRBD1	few	CSALDRANAGANVLTF	TGCAGTGCGCTGGACAGGGCTAATGCTGGGGCCAACGTCCTGACTTTC
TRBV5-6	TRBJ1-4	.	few	CASGFRSGNEKLFF	TGTGCCAGCGGCTTTAGGTCTGGTAATGAAAAACTGTTTTTT
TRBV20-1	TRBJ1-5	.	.	CSARDPGANQPQHF	TGCAGTGCTAGAGATCCCGGAGCCAATCAGCCCCAGCATTTT
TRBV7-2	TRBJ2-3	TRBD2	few	CASSESLTSGRSDTQYF	TGTGCCAGCAGCGAATCACTAACTAGCGGGAGGTCAGATACGCAGTATTTT
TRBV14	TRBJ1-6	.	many	CASSQDRVPNSPLHF	TGTGCCAGCAGCCAAGACAGGGTTCCTAATTCACCCCTCCACTTT
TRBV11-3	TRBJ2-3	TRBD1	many	CASSRGQTDTQYF	TGTGCCAGCAGCAGGGGACAGACAGATACGCAGTATTTT
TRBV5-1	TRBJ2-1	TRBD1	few	CASSGQGGGYNEQFF	TGCGCCAGCAGCGGACAGGGGGGCGGGTACAATGAGCAGTTCTTC
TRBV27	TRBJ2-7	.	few	CASSLSGRVGEQYF	TGTGCCAGCAGTTTATCGGGCAGGGTCGGCGAGCAGTACTTC
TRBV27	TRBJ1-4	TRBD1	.	CASSPGQGFEKLFF	TGTGCCAGCAGTCCGGGACAGGGGTTTGAAAAACTGTTTTTT
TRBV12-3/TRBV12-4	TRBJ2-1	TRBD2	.	CASSLRGGPLSYNEQFF	TGTGCCAGCAGTTTACGCGGGGGGCCATTGAGCTACAATGAGCAGTTCTTC
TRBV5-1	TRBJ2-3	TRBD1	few	CASRTGGSITDTQYF	TGCGCCAGCCGCACAGGGGGCTCTATCACAGATACGCAGTATTTT
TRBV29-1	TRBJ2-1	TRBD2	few	CSVGLLAGGGNEQFF	TGCAGCGTTGGGCTACTAGCGGGGGGGGGCAATGAGCAGTTCTTC
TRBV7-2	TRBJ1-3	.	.	CASSLELRSGNTIYF	TGTGCCAGCAGCTTAGAACTTCGCTCTGGAAACACCATATATTTT
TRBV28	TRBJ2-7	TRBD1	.	CASSPPGQVSYEQYF	TGTGCCAGCAGTCCACCGGGACAGGTCTCCTACGAGCAGTACTTC
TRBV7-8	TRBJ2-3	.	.	CASSLAWRSTDTQYF	TGTGCCAGCAGCTTAGCTTGGCGGAGCACAGATACGCAGTATTTT
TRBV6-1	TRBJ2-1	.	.	CASSTMDNSVPNEQFF	TGTGCCAGCAGTACAATGGACAATTCTGTCCCGAATGAGCAGTTCTTC
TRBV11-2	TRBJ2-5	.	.	CAGSPPGARETQYF	TGTGCCGGCAGCCCTCCGGGGGCCAGAGAGACCCAGTACTTC
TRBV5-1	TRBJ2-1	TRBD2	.	CASAGGIYNEQFF	TGCGCCAGCGCGGGAGGGATCTACAATGAGCAGTTCTTC
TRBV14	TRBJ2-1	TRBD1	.	CASSQNRGFSYNEQFF	TGTGCCAGCAGCCAGAACAGGGGATTCTCCTACAATGAGCAGTTCTTC